This entry lists 20 T cell receptor beta chains sequenced from one sample in a study of T cells in tuberculosis. Assay: immunoSEQ multiplex PCR; the TCRdb copy retains only in-frame clones and omits some. The sample has some 28,000 clones; around 87% are singletons. What was sequenced was PBMCs. The source is a donor aged 10-30 years with latent tuberculosis or without tuberculosis infection.

The CDR3 DNA follows: TGTGCCAGCAGTGGAGAGGCGGGACTCTCTGGAAACACCATATATTTT. It codes for CASSGEAGLSGNTIYF. The chain carries TRBV7-9 and TRBJ1-3, with a weak D call TRBD1 (5 bases). The CDR3 consists of 16 residues. Trimming removed 6 bases at V and 0 bases at J, with 15 bases between. CDR1 is SEHNR, CDR2 FQNEAQ, per germline (reference sequence).

V usage is TRBV13 and J usage is TRBJ1-1; D call uncertain. The germline V and J ends were trimmed by 5 bases and 6 bases, with 13 bases remaining between them. Germline lookup yields CDR1 PRHDT and CDR2 FYEKMQ (reference sequence). The CDR3 has 13 residues. CDR3 region: CASSRGSLAEAFF. CDR3 bases: TGTGCCAGCAGCCGTGGCTCTTTGGCTGAAGCTTTCTTT. Full variable domain (rest looked up from reference TRBV13 and TRBJ1-1): AAGVIQSPRHLIKEKRETATLKCYPIPRHDTVYWYQQGPGQDPQFLISFYEKMQSDKGSIPDRFSAQQFSDYHSELNMSSLELGDSALYFCASSRGSLAEAFFGQGTRLTVV.

This clone has more than one count but fewer than ten. The chain carries TRBV6-4 and TRBJ2-1; TRBD2 aligns across 10 bases. V gave up 3 bases and J gave up 6 bases; unmatched junction bases: 8. CDR3 size: 16 residues. Germline values: CDR1 MRHNA, CDR2 SNTAGT. CDR3 in DNA: TGTGCCAGCAGTGAAAGGGCTAGCGGGGGTAGCAATGAGCAGTTCTTC. Amino acid sequence: CASSERASGGSNEQFF.

The CDR3 reads CASSPSSVGNTGELFF. The CDR3 DNA reads as TGTGCCAGCTCGCCTTCGAGCGTCGGGAACACCGGGGAGCTGTTTTTT. J is TRBJ2-2 and V is TRBV18; no definite D call. CDR3 length: 16 amino acids. V lost 6 bases, J lost 1 base, and 15 bases lay in between. The germline V gene has CDR1 KGHSH and CDR2 LQKENI.

The rearrangement uses TRBV28 and TRBJ2-3; tentatively, D is TRBD2 (6 bases). V lost 2 bases, J lost 1 base, and 25 bases lay in between. This CDR3 is built from 20 residues. CDR1 MDHEN and CDR2 SYDVKM come from the germline V gene. CDR3 sequence: CASSLTGVIPVKGGTDTQYF. CDR3 in DNA: TGTGCCAGCAGTTTAACGGGGGTAATACCAGTCAAGGGTGGCACAGATACGCAGTATTTT.

This sequence joins TRBV28 and TRBJ1-4; D is ambiguous. Deletions cut 11 bases from V and 8 bases from J, with 15 bases between. Per germline, CDR1 MDHEN and CDR2 SYDVKM. The CDR3 is made up of 12 amino acids. The CDR3 loop is CALQTREEKLFF. The CDR3 DNA follows: TGTGCCTTACAGACCCGAGAAGAAAAACTGTTTTTT.

The chain joins TRBV6-4 to TRBJ2-2; perhaps TRBD2 as D (5 bases). Trimming took 0 bases from V and 3 from J, leaving 17 bases between them. The CDR3 length is 18 residues. Germline V gives CDR1 MRHNA, CDR2 SNTAGT. The CDR3: CASSDSLRFTADTGELFF. The CDR3 DNA reads TGTGCCAGCAGTGACTCCCTCAGATTTACAGCGGACACCGGGGAGCTGTTTTTT.

The V call is TRBV4-3, the J call TRBJ2-7; D perhaps matches TRBD2 (5 bases). CDR1 LGHNA and CDR2 YSLEER come from the germline V gene. The CDR3 extends over 15 amino acids. Trimming stripped 0 bases from V and 1 base from J, with 10 bases between. CDR3 protein: CASSQDDRGSYEQYF. The CDR3 DNA reads as TGCGCCAGCAGCCAAGACGACCGGGGTTCCTACGAGCAGTACTTC.

The genes are TRBV7-9 and TRBJ2-3, with 10 bases aligning to TRBD2. The CDR3 is 16 residues long. CDR1 and CDR2 from the germline V gene are SEHNR and FQNEAQ (reference sequence). J gave up 4 bases and V 5 bases, and 9 bases lay outside the gene matches. The CDR3 here is CASSTGLAVLADTQYF. CDR3 bases: TGTGCCAGCAGCACTGGACTAGCGGTGCTGGCAGATACGCAGTATTTT.

This clone was seen once. CDR3 in amino acids: CASSHRGTSGSSYEQYF. The CDR3, as DNA: TGCGCCAGCAGCCATCGGGGGACTAGCGGGAGCTCCTACGAGCAGTACTTC. V gene TRBV4-1 combines with J gene TRBJ2-7, with 14 bases identical to TRBD2. CDR1 is MGHRA, CDR2 YSYEKL, per germline. The V gene end was trimmed by 3 bases and the J gene end by 0 bases; junction bases not matched to a gene: 4. This CDR3 spans 17 amino acids.

The V call is TRBV7-2, the J call TRBJ1-4; possible D gene TRBD1, 5 bases. This CDR3 is built from 18 residues. The germline V gene has CDR1 SGHTA and CDR2 FQGNSA. Trimming left V 1 base short and J 0 bases short, with 15 bases between. CDR3 residues: CASSLVHTGGTTNEKLFF. The CDR3 DNA reads TGTGCCAGCAGCTTAGTACACACCGGGGGGACAACTAATGAAAAACTGTTTTTT.

The V and J genes are TRBV5-4 and TRBJ1-2, with 8 positions matching TRBD1. The CDR3 is made up of 14 amino acids. The germline V gene has CDR1 SGHNT and CDR2 YYREEE (reference sequence). With 2 bases clipped from V and 4 bases from J, the junction kept 4 bases outside the gene matches. The DNA for the CDR3 is TGTGCCAGCAGCTTCCAAGGACAGGGCTATGGCTACACCTTC. Its translation: CASSFQGQGYGYTF. The full variable domain, rest sourced from reference TRBV5-4 and TRBJ1-2, is ETGVTQSPTHLIKTRGQQVTLRCSSQSGHNTVSWYQQALGQGPQFIFQYYREEENGRGNFPPRFSGLQFPNYSSELNVNALELDDSALYLCASSFQGQGYGYTFGSGTRLTVV.

The chain is built from TRBV6-5 and TRBJ1-6, with TRBD1 as a possible D gene (6 bases). The CDR3 has 13 amino acids. V lost 8 bases and J lost 8, with 13 bases in between. Germline V gene sequence: CDR1 MNHEY, CDR2 SVGAGI. CDR3 protein: CASRSRGHSPLHF. CDR3 DNA: TGTGCCAGCCGTTCCAGGGGTCATTCACCCCTCCACTTT.

The chain links TRBV2 to TRBJ1-2, with 10 nucleotides matching TRBD1. Unmatched junction bases numbered 7, after V lost 4 bases and J lost 8 bases. The germline V gene encodes CDR1 SNHLY and CDR2 FYNNEI. The CDR3 is 14 residues long. Written as DNA, the CDR3 is TGTGCCAGCAGTGGGACAGGGGGTATCGAGGGCTACACCTTC. Protein product: CASSGTGGIEGYTF.

This clone appeared a single time. The gene calls are TRBV6-1 and TRBJ2-3; 8 positions agree with TRBD2. Trimming took 7 bases from V and 3 from J; bases not matched to a gene: 9. This CDR3 is 15 amino acids long. Per germline, CDR1 MNHNS and CDR2 SASEGT. The CDR3 sequence: CASTRVGGATDTQYF. The CDR3 coding sequence is TGTGCCAGCACCCGCGTCGGGGGGGCAACAGATACGCAGTATTTT.

This clone was picked up a small number of times. The gene calls are TRBV2 and TRBJ2-7, with D tentatively TRBD1 (6 bases). CDR1 and CDR2 from the germline V gene are SNHLY and FYNNEI. CDR3 length: 13 residues. V dropped 5 bases and J dropped 3 bases, with 11 bases sitting between them. The CDR3 DNA is TGTGCCAGCAGTAATACGGGACACTACGAGCAGTACTTC. Its translation: CASSNTGHYEQYF.

The chain joins TRBV6-6 to TRBJ1-6; 7 bases align to TRBD1. This CDR3 region has 14 residues. Losses at the gene ends were 6 bases for V and 7 bases for J; bases not matched to a gene: 6. Looked up from germline, CDR1 is MNHNY and CDR2 is SVGAGI (reference sequence). The CDR3 bases are TGTGCCAGCAGGCGGGACAGCCAAAATTCACCCCTCCACTTT. Encoded protein: CASRRDSQNSPLHF.

The CDR3 reads CASSDPKGGGSDGYTF. The CDR3 DNA reads as TGCGCCAGCAGTGACCCTAAGGGGGGGGGTTCCGATGGCTACACCTTC. The genes are TRBV10-1 and TRBJ1-2; D may be TRBD1 (6 bases). With 3 bases removed from V and 6 bases from J, the gap between germline ends came to 20 bases. The CDR3 covers 16 residues. Germline loops: CDR1 WNHNN, CDR2 SYGVQD (reference sequence).

The rearrangement links TRBV6-5 to TRBJ2-2, with a tentative D call TRBD2 (6 bases). CDR3 length: 16 amino acids. Trimming shortened V by 0 bases and J by 1 base, and 9 bases separated the two germline ends. Germline CDR1 MNHEY, CDR2 SVGAGI. The CDR3 coding sequence is TGTGCCAGCAGTTACTCCGACGGGGGGAACACCGGGGAGCTGTTTTTT. It yields the protein CASSYSDGGNTGELFF.

The genes are TRBV28 and TRBJ2-3; D might be TRBD2 (6 bases). Germline loops: CDR1 MDHEN, CDR2 SYDVKM. The CDR3 runs to 12 residues. The V gene lost 6 bases and the J gene lost 10 bases, with 14 bases spanning the gap. The CDR3 DNA reads TGTGCCAGCAGCCCACCCGGGACTCCGCAGTATTTT. Residues: CASSPPGTPQYF.